The present T cell receptor (beta chain) was sequenced within a study of blood T cell repertoires in COVID-19. Study overall: Italy, Spain and the United States were the sources of the convalescent and acute COVID-19 samples. Sources were T cells, B-cell-depleted T cells, or PBMCs; the material itself was cDNA or gDNA.

In the original processing: How many nucleated cells were present was estimated from reference gene primer amplification. The assay was immunoSEQ multiplex PCR, and TCRdb's table has in-frame clones only and misses some. D and trimming come from the DNA, and the V and J calls and clone size come from that table. Here the sample spans roughly 250,000 clones, just under 85% being singletons. This clone was detected only a few times. The CDR3 runs 15 residues. Looked up from germline, CDR1 is SNHLY and CDR2 is FYNNEI. V shed 6 bases, J shed 7 bases, and the junction held 10 bases outside the gene matches.

This clonotype originated in a woman aged 55-75 years with active or convalescent COVID-19. The specimen was peripheral blood. J is TRBJ1-2 and V is TRBV2; TRBD1 aligns across 11 bases. CDR3 sequence: CASRPRDRGRAGYTF. For the CDR3, the DNA is TGTGCCAGCAGACCCAGGGACAGGGGGAGAGCTGGCTACACCTTC.